The 28 T cell receptor beta chains presented below share a single source sample, sequenced in a study of blood T cell repertoires in COVID-19. Using immunoSEQ multiplex PCR, the repertoire was profiled, and TCRdb retains in-frame clones only, with some absent. The table has hundreds of thousands of clones, 80% to 90% seen once. Sequenced: PBMCs or T cells enriched from blood (not recorded which). The receptors here all came from a man aged 25 to 40 who had recovered from COVID-19.

This clone was detected once. V gene TRBV5-1 combines with J gene TRBJ2-5; 10 bases fit TRBD1. CDR1 is SGHRS and CDR2 is YFSETQ in the germline V gene. J lost 5 bases, V lost 0 bases, and 1 base had no gene match. The CDR3 consists of 14 residues. CDR3 nucleotides: TGCGCCAGCAGCTTGGGGACAGGGGGGGAGACCCAGTACTTC. Its translation: CASSLGTGGETQYF.

V is TRBV14 and J is TRBJ1-2; D is undetermined. V lost 0 bases, J lost 8 bases, and 16 bases lay in between. CDR3 size: 15 residues. The V gene's germline CDR1 is SGHDN and CDR2 FVKESK. DNA of the CDR3: TGTGCCAGCAGCCAAGACAGGCGAGCAAGATCCGGCTACACCTTC. This codes for CASSQDRRARSGYTF.

The rearrangement links TRBV28 to TRBJ2-1; 9 bases are shared with TRBD2. Trimming removed 5 bases from V and 7 bases from J; junction bases left unmatched: 6. From germline, CDR1 is MDHEN and CDR2 SYDVKM. This CDR3 has 14 residues. This chain's CDR3 is CASSIGTSKNEQFF. The CDR3 nucleotides are TGTGCCAGCAGTATCGGGACTAGCAAAAATGAGCAGTTCTTC.

This chain connects TRBV7-2 to TRBJ2-5, with TRBD2 matching 9 bases. CDR1 and CDR2 (germline): SGHTA, FQGNSA. V lost 6 bases, J lost 4 bases, and 6 bases stayed unmatched. The CDR3 has 14 residues. The DNA for the CDR3 is TGTGCCAGCAGGAGCGGGGGGAGGGGAGAGACCCAGTACTTC. Translation: CASRSGGRGETQYF.

This chain links TRBV7-8 with TRBJ1-2, with D perhaps TRBD1 (5 bases). Germline CDR1 SGHVS, CDR2 FQNEAQ. The length of the CDR3 is 11 residues. V lost 11 bases and J lost 5, with 12 bases in between. CDR3 region: CASADTYGYTF. DNA of the CDR3: TGTGCCTCGGCGGACACATATGGCTACACCTTC. The complete variable domain, with remaining parts taken from reference TRBV7-8 and TRBJ1-2, reads GAGVSQSPRYKVAKRGQDVALRCDPISGHVSLFWYQQALGQGPEFLTYFQNEAQLDKSGLPSDRFFAERPEGSVSTLKIQRTQQEDSAVYLCASADTYGYTFGSGTRLTVV.

The rearrangement links TRBV5-1 to TRBJ2-7; 8 bases fit TRBD1. After removal of 4 bases from V and 5 bases from J, the junction contained 5 bases not matched to a gene. This CDR3 comprises 13 residues. Looked up from germline, CDR1 is SGHRS and CDR2 is YFSETQ. CDR3 sequence (DNA): TGCGCCAGCAGCACGGACAGGGCCCACGAGCAGTACTTC. This translates into CASSTDRAHEQYF.

In DNA form, the CDR3 reads TGCGCCAGCAGACACCAATCGGGGGGGTTTGATAATTCACCCCTCCACTTT. Its translation is CASRHQSGGFDNSPLHF. V usage is TRBV5-1 and J usage is TRBJ1-6, with a possible D match to TRBD1 (5 bases). Germline V gene lookup returns CDR1 SGHRS and CDR2 YFSETQ. The CDR3 has 17 residues. V was cut by 5 bases and J by 5 bases, with 20 bases left in between.

The J gene is TRBJ2-7, the V gene TRBV6-5; D possibly corresponds to TRBD1 (6 bases). CDR3 size: 15 residues. Deletions cut 10 bases from V and 0 bases from J, with 19 bases between. The V gene's germline CDR1 is MNHEY and CDR2 SVGAGI. CDR3 sequence: CAIQEQGRGSYEQYF. The CDR3 bases are TGTGCCATCCAGGAACAGGGAAGGGGCTCCTACGAGCAGTACTTC.

The chain couples TRBV7-8 to TRBJ2-1; no clear D gene. V was pared by 6 bases and J by 5 bases, with 14 bases between. The V gene's germline CDR1 is SGHVS and CDR2 FQNEAQ. The CDR3 extends over 14 amino acids. The CDR3, as DNA: TGTGCCAGCAGTCGCACGACTGGAAACAATGAGCAGTTCTTC. It codes for CASSRTTGNNEQFF.

The rearrangement links TRBV5-1 to TRBJ2-1; D possibly corresponds to TRBD2 (6 bases). The V end was cut by 3 bases, the J end by 4 bases, with 8 bases between. This CDR3 has 13 amino acids. CDR1 SGHRS and CDR2 YFSETQ come from the germline V gene. The CDR3 here is CASSWGLYNEQFF. The CDR3 DNA sequence: TGCGCCAGCAGCTGGGGACTTTACAATGAGCAGTTCTTC.

The chain carries TRBV9 and TRBJ1-2; 7 positions agree with TRBD1. With V trimmed by 5 bases and J by 5 bases, 12 bases remained unmatched. CDR1 is SGDLS, CDR2 YYNGEE, per germline. The CDR3 is made up of 15 amino acids. CDR3: CASSLRAGGYYGYTF. In DNA form, the CDR3 reads TGTGCCAGCAGTCTACGAGCAGGGGGATATTATGGCTACACCTTC.

The sample holds one count of this clone. At the DNA level, this CDR3 is encoded by other sequences in the same sample as well. This chain joins TRBV5-1 and TRBJ2-1; weak D call: TRBD2 (5 bases). The CDR3 extends over 14 amino acids. Trimming cost V 0 bases and J 6 bases, with 10 bases left between them. Germline V lookup: CDR1 SGHRS, CDR2 YFSETQ. CDR3 loop: CASSLGGSGNEQFF. CDR3 nucleotide sequence: TGCGCCAGCAGCTTGGGAGGGTCGGGCAATGAGCAGTTCTTC. Using reference TRBV5-1 and TRBJ2-1 for the parts outside the CDR3, the full variable domain is KAGVTQTPRYLIKTRGQQVTLSCSPISGHRSVSWYQQTPGQGLQFLFEYFSETQRNKGNFPGRFSGRQFSNSRSEMNVSTLELGDSALYLCASSLGGSGNEQFFGPGTRLTVL.

The chain has TRBV25-1 and TRBJ2-7; TRBD1 aligns across 9 bases. Germline CDR1 and CDR2: MGHDK and SYGVNS. Trimming removed 0 bases from V and 7 bases from J; junction bases left unmatched: 13. This CDR3 is built from 17 residues. CDR3 sequence (DNA): TGTGCCAGCAGTGAATATATTCGACGGACAGGGGCTGGGGAGCAGTACTTC. Translated, it gives CASSEYIRRTGAGEQYF.

The chain uses TRBV28 and TRBJ2-5, with TRBD2 matching over 7 bases. Germline CDR1 MDHEN, CDR2 SYDVKM. The J segment lost 7 bases and the V segment lost 7 bases, leaving 24 bases of the junction unmatched. The CDR3 sequence is 18 residues long. CDR3 amino acids: CASNSETGSGVLGGTQYF. CDR3 sequence (DNA): TGTGCCAGCAACTCAGAAACAGGAAGCGGGGTGTTGGGGGGGACCCAGTACTTC.

CDR3 sequence (DNA): TGCGCCAGCAGCTTGTGGGCCGCAGGGACTACTGAAGCTTTCTTT. Its protein is CASSLWAAGTTEAFF. V is TRBV5-1 and J is TRBJ1-1; TRBD1 is a possible D gene (5 bases). V was cut by 1 base and J by 5 bases, with 15 bases left in between. The CDR3 is 15 residues long. The germline V gene encodes CDR1 SGHRS and CDR2 YFSETQ.

V is TRBV20-1 and J is TRBJ2-1; 10 bases fit TRBD1. Looked up from germline, CDR1 is DFQATT and CDR2 is SNEGSKA (reference sequence). This CDR3 is 15 amino acids long. V lost 3 bases, J lost 12 bases, and 14 bases stayed unmatched. The CDR3 DNA sequence: TGCAGTGCTAGTAGGGGGGGACAGGGGCTGCCCGGGCAGTTCTTC. Protein sequence: CSASRGGQGLPGQFF.

This clone was picked up one time. The CDR3 sequence is CASSLETRYYEQYF. CDR3 nucleotides: TGTGCCAGCAGTTTAGAGACAAGGTATTACGAGCAGTACTTC. This rearrangement joins TRBV28 to TRBJ2-7; unclear D gene. The CDR3 totals 14 residues. CDR1 is MDHEN, CDR2 SYDVKM, per germline. Trimming removed 2 bases from V and 4 bases from J, with 12 bases in between.

V usage is TRBV7-9 and J usage is TRBJ2-1; 8 bases are a match to TRBD1. J lost 2 bases, V lost 5 bases, and 11 bases had no gene match. The germline gives CDR1 SEHNR, CDR2 FQNEAQ (reference sequence). The CDR3 contains 17 residues. This CDR3 reads CASSPLLNRGAYNEQFF. CDR3 bases: TGTGCCAGCAGCCCGCTCCTAAACAGGGGGGCCTACAATGAGCAGTTCTTC.

The rearrangement joins TRBV9 to TRBJ1-1; D may be TRBD1 (5 bases). With 7 bases removed from V and 1 base from J, the gap between germline ends came to 14 bases. CDR3 length: 14 residues. CDR1 is SGDLS and CDR2 is YYNGEE in the germline V gene. CDR3 residues: CASQRMGGNTEAFF. The DNA for the CDR3 is TGTGCCAGCCAACGGATGGGGGGGAACACTGAAGCTTTCTTT.

This chain links TRBV2 with TRBJ2-7, with TRBD1 matching over 8 bases. Germline CDR1 is SNHLY and CDR2 is FYNNEI. This CDR3 contains 17 residues. V shed 8 bases, J shed 1 base, and the junction held 16 bases outside the gene matches. CDR3 amino acids: CASLTTNWTGLSYEQYF. CDR3 bases: TGTGCCAGCCTCACGACTAACTGGACAGGGCTATCCTACGAGCAGTACTTC.

The genes are TRBV28 and TRBJ2-1; maybe TRBD1 (5 bases). Germline lookup yields CDR1 MDHEN and CDR2 SYDVKM. V gave up 5 bases and J gave up 2 bases, with 13 bases separating them. The CDR3 sequence is 15 residues long. CDR3 sequence reads: CASSVVLGAYNEQFF. The CDR3 bases are TGTGCCAGCAGTGTCGTTTTAGGGGCCTACAATGAGCAGTTCTTC.

The rearrangement joins TRBV5-1 to TRBJ1-1, with TRBD1 matching 9 bases. V lost 0 bases and J lost 4; bases outside the gene matches: 4. The germline CDR1 and CDR2 sequences are SGHRS and YFSETQ. The CDR3 length is 15 residues. Here the CDR3 DNA reads TGCGCCAGCAGCTTGGGGGGACAGGGTGGCACTGAAGCTTTCTTT. Translating it yields CASSLGGQGGTEAFF.

V and J are TRBV5-8 and TRBJ2-7, with 10 bases that match TRBD1. The CDR3 spans 15 residues. Germline lookup yields CDR1 SGHTS and CDR2 YDEGEE. The trim removed 4 bases at V and 2 bases at J, leaving 6 bases unmatched. The CDR3 region has the DNA TGTGCCAGCAGCAACCGGGACAGGGGTCCCTACGAGCAGTACTTC. This encodes CASSNRDRGPYEQYF.

The chain employs TRBV15 and TRBJ1-2, with D tentatively TRBD1 (5 bases). Trimming removed 4 bases from V and 3 bases from J, with 15 bases in between. CDR1 is LNHNV and CDR2 is YYDKDF in the germline V gene (reference sequence). The CDR3 consists of 15 residues. In DNA, the CDR3 is TGTGCCACCAGCAAACCTCCCGACAGCTACTATGGCTACACCTTC. Amino acids: CATSKPPDSYYGYTF.

The chain carries TRBV5-1 and TRBJ2-5, with 8 bases lining up with TRBD2. Germline V gives CDR1 SGHRS, CDR2 YFSETQ. V trimming: 1 base; J trimming: 2 bases; junction bases outside the gene matches: 13. This CDR3 is 18 amino acids long. CDR3 region: CASSLSRWVAGTQETQYF. CDR3 nucleotides: TGCGCCAGCAGCTTGTCCCGTTGGGTAGCGGGGACTCAAGAGACCCAGTACTTC.

This sequence joins TRBV5-1 and TRBJ2-6; D unresolved. Trimming took 2 bases from V and 1 from J, leaving 4 bases between them. The CDR3 spans 14 residues. Germline lookup yields CDR1 SGHRS and CDR2 YFSETQ. The CDR3 here is CASSFGSGANVLTF. The CDR3 DNA is TGCGCCAGCAGCTTCGGGTCTGGGGCCAACGTCCTGACTTTC. Drawing the rest from reference TRBV5-1 and TRBJ2-6, the complete variable domain is KAGVTQTPRYLIKTRGQQVTLSCSPISGHRSVSWYQQTPGQGLQFLFEYFSETQRNKGNFPGRFSGRQFSNSRSEMNVSTLELGDSALYLCASSFGSGANVLTFGAGSRLTVL.

This chain links TRBV2 with TRBJ1-5; no firm D call. Germline CDR1 and CDR2: SNHLY and FYNNEI. Trimming stripped 8 bases from V and 0 bases from J, with 11 bases between. The CDR3 runs to 14 residues. Here the CDR3 reads CASETDYSNQPQHF. The CDR3 DNA follows: TGTGCCAGCGAAACAGATTATAGCAATCAGCCCCAGCATTTT.

The V and J genes are TRBV27 and TRBJ2-7, with 7 bases identical to TRBD1. This CDR3 is 16 amino acids long. Germline-derived CDR1 and CDR2 are MNHEY and SMNVEV (reference sequence). J lost 7 bases, V lost 2 bases, and 14 bases had no gene match. The chain's CDR3 is CASSLSKAGGFLEQYF. The CDR3, as DNA: TGTGCCAGCAGTTTAAGTAAGGCAGGGGGTTTCTTGGAGCAGTACTTC.